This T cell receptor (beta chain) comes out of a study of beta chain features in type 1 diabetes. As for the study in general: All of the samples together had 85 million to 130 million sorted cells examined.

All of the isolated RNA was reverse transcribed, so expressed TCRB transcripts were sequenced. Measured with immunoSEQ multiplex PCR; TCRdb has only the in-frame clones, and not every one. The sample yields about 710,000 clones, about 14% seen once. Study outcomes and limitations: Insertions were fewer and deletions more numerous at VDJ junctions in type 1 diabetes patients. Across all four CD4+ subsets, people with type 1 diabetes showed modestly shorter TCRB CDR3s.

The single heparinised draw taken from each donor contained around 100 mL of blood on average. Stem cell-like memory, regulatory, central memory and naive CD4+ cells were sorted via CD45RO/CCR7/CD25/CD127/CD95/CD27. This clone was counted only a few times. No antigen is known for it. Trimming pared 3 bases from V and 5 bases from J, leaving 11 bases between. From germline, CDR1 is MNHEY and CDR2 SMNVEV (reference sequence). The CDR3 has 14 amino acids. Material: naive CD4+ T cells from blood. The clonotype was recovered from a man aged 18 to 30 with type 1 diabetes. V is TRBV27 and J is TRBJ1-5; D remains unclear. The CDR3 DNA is TGTGCCAGCAGTTTTCTCGCTGGGGATCAGCCCCAGCATTTT. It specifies CASSFLAGDQPQHF.